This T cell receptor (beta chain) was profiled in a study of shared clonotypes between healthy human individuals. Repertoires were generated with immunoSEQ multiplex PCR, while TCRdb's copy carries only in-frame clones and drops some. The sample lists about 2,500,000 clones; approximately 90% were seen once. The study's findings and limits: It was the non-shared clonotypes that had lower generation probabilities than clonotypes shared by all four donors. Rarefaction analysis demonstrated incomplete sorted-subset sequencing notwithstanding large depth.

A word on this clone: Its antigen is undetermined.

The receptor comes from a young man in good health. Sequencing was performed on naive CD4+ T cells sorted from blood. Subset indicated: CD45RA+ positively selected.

In DNA, the CDR3 is TGTGCCATCAGTGAGTTAGTAGTTATTGGGGACCTGAACACTGAAGCTTTCTTT. It encodes CAISELVVIGDLNTEAFF. This chain uses TRBV10-3 with TRBJ1-1; possibly TRBD1 for D (5 bases). CDR3 size: 18 residues. Germline V gene data show CDR1 as ENHRY and CDR2 as SYGVKD. Deletions cut 1 base from V and 0 bases from J, with 18 bases between.